The present T cell receptor (beta chain) was sequenced within a study of cytomegalovirus exposure and HLA in healthy donors. On the study more broadly: Most genotyped donors, 81% of 398, had Caucasian-associated genetic ancestry.

Despite likely unrecorded immune exposures, the donors were nominally healthy at the time of sampling. Germline V gives CDR1 LGHNA, CDR2 YSLEER. V was clipped by 3 bases and J by 2 bases; unmatched bases: 8. This CDR3 has 16 amino acids. About this clone itself: Its antigen remains unknown.

Regarding the study as a whole: In vitro work confirmed that three CMV-associated chains recognize CMV antigens. Data from an earlier analysis indicated that most TCR beta V segments were productive either about 90% or about 30% of the time.

In the PCR, 60 Vbeta and 13 Jbeta primers were used. Some clones are missing from TCRdb's copy, which holds only in-frame ones; the method was immunoSEQ multiplex PCR. The sample has under 150,000 clones, around 85% seen once. The sequenced material came from PBMCs. The chain carries TRBV4-3 and TRBJ1-1, with TRBD1 identical over 8 bases. The clonotype comes from a boy aged 10-17 years in good health and CMV-seronegative. The CDR3 DNA reads TGCGCCAGCAGCCACGGACAGGGAGCGGGCAACACTGAAGCTTTCTTT. Its translation is CASSHGQGAGNTEAFF.